A selection of T cell receptor beta chains follows, all from one sample in a study of HIV-infected patients and healthy controls. TCRdb recomputed calls from the 5' RACE reads with MiXCR, one row per CDR3 protein. The data contain about 64,000 distinct CDR3 sequences, 15% to 20% of them singletons. Sequenced material: CD4+ T cells from blood. These TCRs come from a human donor in good health. Both conserved end residues are part of each CDR3. A D gene is named only where the DNA matches it firmly. Some rows have no size entry. The others give once, few or many, or a class for an expanded clone.

>TRBD1|TRBV10-3|many|TRBJ2-7
TGTGCCATCAAAGGACAGGGTTCTTACGAGCAGTACTTC
CAIKGQGSYEQYF
>NA|TRBV11-2|many|TRBJ2-1
TGTGCCAGCAGTATCACAACGGGGGGCGGGCAGTTCTTC
CASSITTGGGQFF
>NA|TRBV2|many|TRBJ1-1
TGTGCCAGCAGTCCACTGGAGAACACTGAAGCTTTCTTT
CASSPLENTEAFF
>TRBD1|TRBV12-3/TRBV12-4|NA|TRBJ2-4
TGTGCCAGCAGCATTAGCTTGGGACAGAAAAACATTCAGTACTTC
CASSISLGQKNIQYF
>TRBD2|TRBV7-3|few|TRBJ2-1
TGTGCCAGCAGCTCGGGACTAGCGGTCAGGAGTGAGCAGTTCTTC
CASSSGLAVRSEQFF
>TRBD1|TRBV7-2|NA|TRBJ2-7
TGTGCCAGCAGCTTAGTGTCAGGGGGCTACGAGCAGTACTTC
CASSLVSGGYEQYF
>NA|TRBV29-1|NA|TRBJ2-5
TGCAGCGTTGACATAGGGTACGAAGAGACCCAGTACTTC
CSVDIGYEETQYF
>NA|TRBV3-1|many|TRBJ2-1
TGTGCCAGCAGCCAAGTGACTTTGACTGAGCAGTTCTTC
CASSQVTLTEQFF
>NA|TRBV7-9|few|TRBJ1-4
TGTGCCAGCAGCCCTACACAGGGAACTAATGAAAAACTGTTTTTT
CASSPTQGTNEKLFF
>TRBD2|TRBV7-2|NA|TRBJ2-3
TGTGCCAGCAGCTTAGTAGCGGGAGGGCCTCTATCTAGCACAGATACGCAGTATTTT
CASSLVAGGPLSSTDTQYF
>NA|TRBV5-1|few|TRBJ2-5
TGCGCCAGCAGACCTACATGGGCGGTAGAGACCCAGTACTTC
CASRPTWAVETQYF
>NA|TRBV5-1|NA|TRBJ1-2
TGCGCCAGCAGCAGAATGGACAAAAGCTATGGCTACACCTTC
CASSRMDKSYGYTF
>TRBD1|TRBV29-1|few|TRBJ1-2
TGCAGCGATTCGACAGGGGATAACTATGGCTACACCTTC
CSDSTGDNYGYTF
>NA|TRBV12-3/TRBV12-4|NA|TRBJ1-5
TGTGCCAGCAGTCCGAGTCCGGTTCTGAGCAATCAGCCCCAGCATTTT
CASSPSPVLSNQPQHF
>TRBD1|TRBV14|few|TRBJ2-2
TGTGCCAGCAGCCAAGTCTGGACAGGGCAGGGGGCCGGGGAGCTGTTTTTT
CASSQVWTGQGAGELFF
>NA|TRBV7-6|many|TRBJ1-1
TGTGCCAGCAGCTCGGACCGAGGGACTGAAGCTTTCTTT
CASSSDRGTEAFF
>NA|TRBV29-1|few|TRBJ2-5
TGCAGCGTCAAACAGAGGGGAGAGACCCAGTACTTC
CSVKQRGETQYF
>TRBD1|TRBV6-6|few|TRBJ1-1
TGTGCCAGCAGTTACTTAAGGACAGGGAGGCAAACTGAAGCTTTCTTT
CASSYLRTGRQTEAFF
>NA|TRBV5-1|many|TRBJ1-1
TGCGCCAGCAGCGAAGGGGGGGGCGGCACTGAAGCTTTCTTT
CASSEGGGGTEAFF
>TRBD2|TRBV27|few|TRBJ2-4
TGTGCCAGCTTTGCTAGCGGGAGGGTGGCCAAAAACATTCAGTACTTC
CASFASGRVAKNIQYF
>TRBD1|TRBV20-1|few|TRBJ2-7
TGCAGTGCCCAGGGACAGGGGGGTTACGAGCAGTACTTC
CSAQGQGGYEQYF
>NA|TRBV30|NA|TRBJ1-4
TGTGCCTGGAGTGGACAGATTGCTAATGAAAAACTGTTTTTT
CAWSGQIANEKLFF
>TRBD2|TRBV6-5|few|TRBJ2-2
TGTGCCAGCAGCCGCCAGTTGGTGCGGGGGGGCGGGGAGCTGTTTTTT
CASSRQLVRGGGELFF
>NA|TRBV3-1|many|TRBJ1-1
TGTGCCAGCAGCCAAGAGCAGGGTAGCACTGAAGCTTTCTTT
CASSQEQGSTEAFF
>NA|TRBV10-2|many|TRBJ1-3
TGCGCCAGCAGTGAAGGTGGAGGGACGGGAAACACCATATATTTT
CASSEGGGTGNTIYF
>TRBD1|TRBV5-4|NA|TRBJ2-1
TGTGCCAGCAGCGCGCCGGGACAGGGGGCAGGCAATGAGCAGTTCTTC
CASSAPGQGAGNEQFF
>TRBD1|TRBV10-3|NA|TRBJ2-6
TGTGCCATCAGATCCCAGACAGGGGGCGCAGGTGGGGCCAACGTCCTGACTTTC
CAIRSQTGGAGGANVLTF
>TRBD1|TRBV29-1|once|TRBJ2-4
TGCAGCGTAGGGACAGGGGGCGAAAACATTCAGTACTTC
CSVGTGGENIQYF
>TRBD1|TRBV20-1|many|TRBJ1-5
TGCAGTGCTAGAGATAGCAACAGGGGAAGCAATCAGCCCCAGCATTTT
CSARDSNRGSNQPQHF
>TRBD1|TRBV18|few|TRBJ1-1
TGTGCCAGCTCACCACAGACAGGGAGTGAAGCTTTCTTT
CASSPQTGSEAFF
>NA|TRBV11-3|few|TRBJ2-1
TGTGCCAGCAGCCACGGTTGGTACAATGAGCAGTTCTTC
CASSHGWYNEQFF
>TRBD2|TRBV28|many|TRBJ2-7
TGTGCCAGCAATACCCGGCTAGCGGGATTCTACGAGCAGTACTTC
CASNTRLAGFYEQYF
>NA|TRBV6-5|NA|TRBJ2-7
TGTGCCAGCAGTGATAGCGGCGGACCCTACGAGCAGTACTTC
CASSDSGGPYEQYF
>NA|TRBV7-8|NA|TRBJ1-5
TGTGCCAGCAGCTTATCTCTGGCAGGATATCAGCCCCAGCATTTT
CASSLSLAGYQPQHF
>NA|TRBV20-1|NA|TRBJ2-7
TGCAGTGCTAGTAGTAAGGGACCCGGCTACGAGCAGTACTTC
CSASSKGPGYEQYF
>NA|TRBV7-9|NA|TRBJ1-2
TGTGCCAGCTCCCCGAGGGAGGGGAGGAATGGCTACACCTTC
CASSPREGRNGYTF
>NA|TRBV5-1|NA|TRBJ1-1
TGCGCCAGCAGCTTGGACATACAGGGTGGAAACACTGAAGCTTTCTTT
CASSLDIQGGNTEAFF